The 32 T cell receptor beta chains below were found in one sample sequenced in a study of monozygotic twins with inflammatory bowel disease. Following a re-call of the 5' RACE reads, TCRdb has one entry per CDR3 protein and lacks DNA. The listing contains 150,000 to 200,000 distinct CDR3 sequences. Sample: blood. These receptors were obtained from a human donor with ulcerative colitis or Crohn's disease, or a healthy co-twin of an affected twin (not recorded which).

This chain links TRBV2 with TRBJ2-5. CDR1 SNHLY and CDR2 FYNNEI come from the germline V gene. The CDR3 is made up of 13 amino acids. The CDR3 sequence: CASIQDRRETQYF.

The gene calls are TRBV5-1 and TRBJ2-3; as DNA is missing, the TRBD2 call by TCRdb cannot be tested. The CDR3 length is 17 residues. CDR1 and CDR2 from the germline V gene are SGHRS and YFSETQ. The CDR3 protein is CASSLEGSGGWGDTQYF.

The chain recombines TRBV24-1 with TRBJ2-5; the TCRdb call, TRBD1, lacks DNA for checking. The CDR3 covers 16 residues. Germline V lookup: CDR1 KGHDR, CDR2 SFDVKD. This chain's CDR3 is CATSDFRGGRAETQYF.

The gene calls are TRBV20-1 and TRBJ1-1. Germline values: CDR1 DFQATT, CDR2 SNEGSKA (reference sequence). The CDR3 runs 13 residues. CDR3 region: CSVRTHEHTEAFF.

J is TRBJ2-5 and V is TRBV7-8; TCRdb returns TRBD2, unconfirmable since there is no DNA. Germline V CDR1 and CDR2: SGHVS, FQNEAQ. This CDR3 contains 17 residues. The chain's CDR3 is CASSLGGTSGIQETQYF.

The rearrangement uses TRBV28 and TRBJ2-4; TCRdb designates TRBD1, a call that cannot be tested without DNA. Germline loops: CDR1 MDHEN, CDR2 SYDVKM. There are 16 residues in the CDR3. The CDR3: CASSARVGLAKNIQYF.

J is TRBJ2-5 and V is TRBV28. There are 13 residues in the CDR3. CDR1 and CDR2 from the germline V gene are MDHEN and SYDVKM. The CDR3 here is CASSLSRWETQYF.

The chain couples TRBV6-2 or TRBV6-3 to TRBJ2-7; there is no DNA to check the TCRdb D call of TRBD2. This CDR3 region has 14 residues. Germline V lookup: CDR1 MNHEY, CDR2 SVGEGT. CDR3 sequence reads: CASSRLAGAREQYF.

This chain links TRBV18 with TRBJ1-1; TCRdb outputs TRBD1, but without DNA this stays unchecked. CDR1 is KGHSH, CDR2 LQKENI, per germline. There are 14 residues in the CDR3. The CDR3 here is CASSLPTVNTEAFF.

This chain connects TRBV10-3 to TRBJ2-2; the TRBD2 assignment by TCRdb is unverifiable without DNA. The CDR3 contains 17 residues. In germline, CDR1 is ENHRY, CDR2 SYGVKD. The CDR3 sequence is CAISATSGEAGIGELFF.

The CDR3: CASSTSDSSGTDAFF. The genes are TRBV7-9 and TRBJ1-1; absent DNA, TCRdb's TRBD1 call cannot be checked. The length of the CDR3 is 15 residues. The V gene's germline CDR1 is SEHNR and CDR2 FQNEAQ (reference sequence).

The CDR3 here is CASSQGSQGDYGYTF. The chain employs TRBV4-3 and TRBJ1-2; the TRBD1 assignment by TCRdb is unverifiable without DNA. Germline CDR1 and CDR2: LGHNA and YSLEER. The CDR3 spans 15 residues.

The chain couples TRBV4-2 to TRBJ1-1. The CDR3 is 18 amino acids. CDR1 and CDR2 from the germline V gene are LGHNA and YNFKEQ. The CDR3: CASSPSWPLQRMNTEAFF.

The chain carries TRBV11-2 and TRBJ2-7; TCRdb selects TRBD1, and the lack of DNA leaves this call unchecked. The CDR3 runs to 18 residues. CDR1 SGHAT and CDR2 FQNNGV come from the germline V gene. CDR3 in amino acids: CASSLKGPGGVTTYEQYF.

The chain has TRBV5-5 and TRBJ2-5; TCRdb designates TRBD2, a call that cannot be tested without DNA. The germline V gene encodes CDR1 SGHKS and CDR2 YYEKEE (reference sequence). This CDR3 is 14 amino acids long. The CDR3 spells CASNSFSGAETQYF.

The CDR3 sequence is CASSPGLAGDVLSYEQYF. The chain recombines TRBV11-2 with TRBJ2-7; the D gene TCRdb calls, TRBD2, cannot be checked with no DNA. The CDR3 sequence is 18 residues long. Germline CDR1 reads SGHAT; CDR2 reads FQNNGV.

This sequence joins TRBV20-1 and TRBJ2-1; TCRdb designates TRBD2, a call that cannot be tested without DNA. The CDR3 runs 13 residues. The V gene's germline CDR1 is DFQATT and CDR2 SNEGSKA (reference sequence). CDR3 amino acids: CSAGRKDHREQFF.

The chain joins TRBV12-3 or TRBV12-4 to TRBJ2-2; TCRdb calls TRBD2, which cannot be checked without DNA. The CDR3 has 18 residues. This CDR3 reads CASSYRGTSGGDTGELFF.

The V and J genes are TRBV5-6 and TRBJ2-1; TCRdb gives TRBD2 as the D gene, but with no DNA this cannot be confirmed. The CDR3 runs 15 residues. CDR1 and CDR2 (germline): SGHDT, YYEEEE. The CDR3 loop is CASSLGGGSYNEQFF.

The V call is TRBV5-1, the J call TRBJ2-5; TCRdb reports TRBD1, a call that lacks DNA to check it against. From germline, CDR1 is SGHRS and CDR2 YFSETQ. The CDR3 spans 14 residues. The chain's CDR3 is CASSPGELEETQYF.

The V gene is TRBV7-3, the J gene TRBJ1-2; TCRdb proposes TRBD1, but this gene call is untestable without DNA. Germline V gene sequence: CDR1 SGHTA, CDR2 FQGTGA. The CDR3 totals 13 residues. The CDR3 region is CASSLDRDRGYTF.

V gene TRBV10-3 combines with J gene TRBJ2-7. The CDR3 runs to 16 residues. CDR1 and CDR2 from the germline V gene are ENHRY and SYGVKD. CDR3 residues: CAIRKDVAEFSYEQYF.

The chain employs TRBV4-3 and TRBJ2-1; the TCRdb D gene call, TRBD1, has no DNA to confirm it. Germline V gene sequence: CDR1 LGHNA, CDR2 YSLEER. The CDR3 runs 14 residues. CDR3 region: CASSSLVAGDEQFF.

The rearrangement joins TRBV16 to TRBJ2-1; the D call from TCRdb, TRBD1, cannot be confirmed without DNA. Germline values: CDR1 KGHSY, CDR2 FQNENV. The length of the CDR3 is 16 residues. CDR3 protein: CASSLLTGEPYNEQFF.

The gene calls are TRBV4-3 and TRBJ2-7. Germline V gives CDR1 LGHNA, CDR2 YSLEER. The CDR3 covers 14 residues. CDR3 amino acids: CASSQGGMGYEQYF.

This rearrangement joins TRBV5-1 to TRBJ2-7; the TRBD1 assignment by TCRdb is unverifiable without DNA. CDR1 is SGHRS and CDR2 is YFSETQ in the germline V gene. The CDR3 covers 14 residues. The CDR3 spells CASSSGTDSYEQYF.

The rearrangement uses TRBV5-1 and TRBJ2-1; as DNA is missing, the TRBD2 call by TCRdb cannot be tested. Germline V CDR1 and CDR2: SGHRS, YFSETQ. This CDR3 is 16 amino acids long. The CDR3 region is CASSPVRLEGRNEQFF.

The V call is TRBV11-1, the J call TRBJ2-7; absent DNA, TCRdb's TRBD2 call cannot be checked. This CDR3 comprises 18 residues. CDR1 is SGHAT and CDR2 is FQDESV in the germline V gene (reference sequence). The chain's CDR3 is CASSSLAGEPDLTYEQYF.

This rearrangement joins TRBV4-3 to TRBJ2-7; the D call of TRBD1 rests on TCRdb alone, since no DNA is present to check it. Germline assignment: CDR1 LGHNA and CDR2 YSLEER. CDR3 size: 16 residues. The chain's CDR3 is CASSQDLGGASYEQYF.

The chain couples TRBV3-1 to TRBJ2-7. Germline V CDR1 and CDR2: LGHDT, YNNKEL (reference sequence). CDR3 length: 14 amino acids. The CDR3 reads CASSQGTQSYEQYF.

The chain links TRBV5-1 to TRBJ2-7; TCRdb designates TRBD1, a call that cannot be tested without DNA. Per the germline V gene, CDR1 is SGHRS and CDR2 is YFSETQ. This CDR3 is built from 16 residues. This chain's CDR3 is CASSLVFGTDSYEQYF.

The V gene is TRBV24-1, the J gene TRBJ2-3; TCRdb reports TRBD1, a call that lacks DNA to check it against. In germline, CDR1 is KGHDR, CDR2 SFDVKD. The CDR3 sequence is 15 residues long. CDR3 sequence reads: CATSGGTGSADTQYF.